What follows are 8 T cell receptor beta chains derived from one specimen sequenced in a study of T cells in Graves' hyperthyroidism and ophthalmopathy (dated by TCRdb to the late 2010s). The library was generated by multiplex PCR. The run used an Illumina HiSeq 2000. TCR beta CDR3 regions were amplified from RNA transcripts. A first-round RT-PCR of the TCR CDR3 used the HTBI primer set with the Qiagen OneStep RT-PCR kit. TCRdb handled the public reads itself, with Q25 trimming in fastp and clone calling in MiXCR, and kept productive beta chains. Here each entry gathers all rows of one CDR3 protein and keeps the most common genes and DNA. The table for this sample lists around 720,000 distinct CDR3 sequences; around a third of them were counted only once. In total, the top ten clones hold around a third of the sample. Sequencing was performed on blood. The receptor source for this set is a woman in her 40s with Graves' hyperthyroidism.

The rearrangement uses TRBV7-9 and TRBJ2-7; 13 positions agree with TRBD2. This CDR3 comprises 16 residues. The germline gives CDR1 SEHNR, CDR2 FQNEAQ (reference sequence). After removal of 5 bases from V and 2 bases from J, the junction contained 6 bases not matched to a gene. CDR3 coding DNA: TGTGCCAGCAGCAGACGACTAGCGGGAGGAACCTACGAGCAGTACTTC. Translation gives CASSRRLAGGTYEQYF.

The rearrangement links TRBV15 to TRBJ1-2; 7 bases line up with TRBD1. Germline V gene sequence: CDR1 LNHNV, CDR2 YYDKDF (reference sequence). V lost 3 bases, J lost 1 base, and 8 bases stayed unmatched. The CDR3 consists of 16 residues. Here the CDR3 DNA reads TGTGCCACCAGCAGGAGTGTGGGACAGCATAACTATGGCTACACCTTC. Protein sequence: CATSRSVGQHNYGYTF.

This clonotype was observed at least ten times. The rearrangement joins TRBV7-2 to TRBJ1-2, with no clear D. V lost 1 base and J lost 4, with 10 bases in between. This CDR3 region has 14 residues. The germline V gene encodes CDR1 SGHTA and CDR2 FQGNSA. The CDR3: CASSLDSGSYGYTF. CDR3 DNA: TGTGCCAGCAGCTTAGATTCGGGGAGCTATGGCTACACCTTC.

This clonotype was picked up many times. The rearrangement joins TRBV11-2 to TRBJ1-5; no firm D call. CDR3 size: 16 residues. Germline values: CDR1 SGHAT, CDR2 FQNNGV. Trimming removed 5 bases at V and 3 bases at J, with 17 bases between. CDR3 in amino acids: CASSLPGPEYNQPQHF. CDR3 nucleotides: TGTGCCAGCAGCCTGCCCGGTCCGGAATACAATCAGCCCCAGCATTTT.

The chain employs TRBV7-9 and TRBJ2-7, with D possibly matching TRBD1 (6 bases). The V gene's germline CDR1 is SEHNR and CDR2 FQNEAQ (reference sequence). The length of the CDR3 is 14 residues. The ends were cut back, 8 bases at V and 4 bases at J, with 18 bases in the middle. The CDR3 nucleotides are TGTGCCAGCCAATTGGCAGGGGAGCGGTACGAGCAGTACTTC. Its translation: CASQLAGERYEQYF. The whole variable domain, remainder taken from reference TRBV7-9 and TRBJ2-7, is DTGVSQNPRHKITKRGQNVTFRCDPISEHNRLYWYRQTLGQGPEFLTYFQNEAQLEKSRLLSDRFSAERPKGSFSTLEIQRTEQGDSAMYLCASQLAGERYEQYFGPGTRLTVT.

V and J are TRBV25-1 and TRBJ1-2; the D is unclear. The V end was cut by 11 bases, the J end by 2 bases, with 15 bases between. CDR3 length: 13 amino acids. Germline V CDR1 and CDR2: MGHDK, SYGVNS. CDR3 region: CAWSARPNYGYTF. Here the CDR3 DNA reads TGTGCCTGGTCTGCACGCCCAAACTATGGCTACACCTTC.

The chain combines TRBV30 with TRBJ1-2; D is ambiguous. The CDR3 is 11 residues long. V lost 4 bases and J lost 4, with 7 bases in between. Germline V CDR1 and CDR2: GTSNPN, SVGIG (reference sequence). The chain's CDR3 is CAWTGGYGYTF. CDR3 sequence (DNA): TGTGCCTGGACTGGCGGCTATGGCTACACCTTC.

The chain is built from TRBV6-1 and TRBJ1-2, with unresolved D. The germline V gene encodes CDR1 MNHNS and CDR2 SASEGT. V was clipped by 8 bases and J by 4 bases, with 14 bases between them. The CDR3 is 13 amino acids. The CDR3 spells CASSPDTSYGYTF. The CDR3 nucleotides read TGTGCCAGCTCACCAGACACTAGCTATGGCTACACCTTC.